The 17 T cell receptor beta chains in this list originate from one sample, sequenced in a study of T-cell memory formation after mild COVID-19. TCRdb re-derived calls from the 5' RACE reads in MiXCR, one entry per CDR3 protein. The top ten hold 2% to 2.5% of the sample, which has approximately 180,000 distinct CDR3 sequences, approximately 16% seen once. Sequenced sample: PBMCs or a T cell subset sorted from them (not recorded which). All receptors come from an adult woman who had mild COVID-19 (a few samples of this study predate the infection). Cell type and time point are not known.

V usage is TRBV5-1 and J usage is TRBJ2-7; unclear D gene. The CDR3 length is 15 residues. From germline, CDR1 is SGHRS and CDR2 YFSETQ. V lost 4 bases to trimming and J lost 2 bases, with 16 bases between them. The CDR3 DNA reads TGCGCCAGCAGCCTGGGTGCAGGTTCTGCCTACGAGCAGTACTTC. It specifies CASSLGAGSAYEQYF.

This clonotype was counted ten times or more. CDR3 coding DNA: TGCAGTGCTAGAGATTCAAGCGGGAGGGCCTATCGTTTAGTCAATGAGCAGTTCTTC. Translating gives CSARDSSGRAYRLVNEQFF. The chain links TRBV20-1 to TRBJ2-1, with TRBD2 matching over 10 bases. The J segment lost 6 bases and the V segment lost 0 bases, leaving 17 bases of the junction unmatched. The CDR3 extends over 19 amino acids. The germline gives CDR1 DFQATT, CDR2 SNEGSKA (reference sequence).

The rearrangement joins TRBV12-3 or TRBV12-4 to TRBJ2-7; D is perhaps TRBD1 (5 bases). This CDR3 is 13 amino acids long. V lost 3 bases and J lost 3, with 9 bases in between. DNA of the CDR3: TGTGCCAGCAGTTTGACAGCTCGCTACGAGCAGTACTTC. This sequence encodes CASSLTARYEQYF.

Here the CDR3 reads CSASWRGKETQYF. The CDR3 DNA reads TGCAGTGCTAGCTGGCGGGGGAAAGAGACCCAGTACTTC. This sequence joins TRBV20-1 and TRBJ2-5, with 7 bases that match TRBD2. The ends lost 3 bases at V and 3 bases at J; junction bases unmatched: 4. Germline CDR1 is DFQATT and CDR2 is SNEGSKA (reference sequence). This CDR3 region has 13 residues.

This clonotype was counted a single time. V and J are TRBV24-1 and TRBJ1-1; D unclear. CDR3 length equals 12 residues. Trimming took off 10 bases at V and 1 base at J, with 9 bases between the two ends. Germline loops: CDR1 KGHDR, CDR2 SFDVKD. CDR3 protein: CATRRANTEAFF. The CDR3 region has the DNA TGTGCCACTAGAAGGGCGAACACTGAAGCTTTCTTT.

This chain joins TRBV29-1 and TRBJ2-1; TRBD1 matches 8 bases. CDR1 is SQVTM, CDR2 ANQGSEA, per germline. V trimming: 4 bases; J trimming: 3 bases; junction bases outside the gene matches: 2. CDR3 length equals 13 residues. The chain's CDR3 is CSVGDRYYNEQFF. The DNA for the CDR3 is TGCAGCGTTGGGGACAGGTACTACAATGAGCAGTTCTTC.

This chain uses TRBV4-3 with TRBJ2-6; D remains ambiguous. This CDR3 spans 15 amino acids. With 1 base removed from V and 1 base from J, the gap between germline ends came to 5 bases. From germline, CDR1 is LGHNA and CDR2 YSLEER. CDR3 amino acids: CASSQGRSGANVLTF. The CDR3 region has the DNA TGCGCCAGCAGCCAAGGGCGGTCTGGGGCCAACGTCCTGACTTTC.

This clonotype was counted a few times. The gene calls are TRBV7-2 and TRBJ2-4; D possibly corresponds to TRBD2 (6 bases). Per germline, CDR1 SGHTA and CDR2 FQGNSA. The CDR3 has 15 residues. Trimming took off 8 bases at V and 3 bases at J, with 17 bases between the two ends. CDR3 residues: CASSFGRGVKNIQYF. DNA of the CDR3: TGTGCCAGCTCCTTCGGGAGAGGGGTCAAAAACATTCAGTACTTC. Full variable domain (missing parts from reference TRBV7-2 and TRBJ2-4): GAGVSQSPSNKVTEKGKDVELRCDPISGHTALYWYRQSLGQGLEFLIYFQGNSAPDKSGLPSDRFSAERTGGSVSTLTIQRTQQEDSAVYLCASSFGRGVKNIQYFGAGTRLSVL.

The chain uses TRBV24-1 and TRBJ1-3; no definite D call. The germline V gene has CDR1 KGHDR and CDR2 SFDVKD. This CDR3 spans 15 amino acids. V was clipped by 2 bases and J by 0 bases, with 7 bases between them. CDR3 in amino acids: CATSDSGGSGNTIYF. The CDR3 DNA is TGTGCCACCAGTGATTCAGGTGGCTCTGGAAACACCATATATTTT.

This clonotype came up many times. The gene calls are TRBV5-1 and TRBJ2-2; 8 bases line up with TRBD2. Germline lookup yields CDR1 SGHRS and CDR2 YFSETQ. This CDR3 spans 20 amino acids. With 0 bases clipped from V and 0 bases from J, the junction kept 13 bases outside the gene matches. The CDR3 DNA is TGCGCCAGCAGCTTGGAAGCCCGCCGAGCACTAGCGGCGAACACCGGGGAGCTGTTTTTT. It codes for CASSLEARRALAANTGELFF.

A few counts support this clonotype. V gene TRBV12-3 or TRBV12-4 combines with J gene TRBJ2-7; 9 positions match TRBD2. V lost 2 bases and J lost 5; bases outside the gene matches: 4. There are 14 residues in the CDR3. The CDR3 DNA follows: TGTGCCAGCAGTTTATCTAGCGGGACAGACGAGCAGTACTTC. Translation gives CASSLSSGTDEQYF.

The gene calls are TRBV24-1 and TRBJ1-5; possibly TRBD1 for D (6 bases). The V gene lost 5 bases and the J gene lost 4 bases, with 8 bases spanning the gap. Germline values: CDR1 KGHDR, CDR2 SFDVKD. The CDR3 loop spans 13 amino acids. The CDR3 sequence: CATSVRGNQPQHF. In DNA form, the CDR3 reads TGTGCCACCAGTGTGAGGGGGAATCAGCCCCAGCATTTT.

This clonotype appeared a few times. Mismatch with germline at one junction end may stem from a read error. The chain has TRBV11-2 and TRBJ2-2, with TRBD2 identical over 9 bases. CDR1 is SGHAT, CDR2 FQNNGV, per germline. This CDR3 spans 16 amino acids. CDR3 region: CASSLVGSGRAGELFF. The CDR3 coding sequence is TGTGCCAGCAGCTTAGTGGGTAGCGGGAGAGCCGGCGAGCTGTTTTTT. Together with reference TRBV11-2 and TRBJ2-2, the CDR3 gives the full variable domain: EAGVAQSPRYKIIEKRQSVAFWCNPISGHATLYWYQQILGQGPKLLIQFQNNGVVDDSQLPKDRFSAERLKGVDSTLKIQPAKLEDSAVYLCASSLVGSGRAGELFFGEGSRLTVL.

The table lists this clonotype with many counts. V is TRBV20-1 and J is TRBJ2-1, with D possibly being TRBD1 or TRBD2 (5 bases each). This CDR3 is 11 amino acids long. Germline V gives CDR1 DFQATT, CDR2 SNEGSKA (reference sequence). Trimming took off 5 bases at V and 12 bases at J, with 14 bases between the two ends. The CDR3 bases are TGCAGTGCTCAATCCCCGGGACGGCAGTTCTTC. Its translation is CSAQSPGRQFF.

This chain joins TRBV5-4 and TRBJ1-2; TRBD1 is a possible D gene (6 bases). Deletions cut 4 bases from V and 8 bases from J, with 18 bases between. Germline CDR1 SGHNT, CDR2 YYREEE (reference sequence). CDR3 length: 14 amino acids. The CDR3 coding sequence is TGTGCCAGCAGCCGAATTATGAGTGACAGGGGCTACACCTTC. Residues: CASSRIMSDRGYTF.

This chain uses TRBV18 with TRBJ2-1; the D is unclear. The V end was cut by 4 bases, the J end by 8 bases, with 9 bases between. The germline V gene encodes CDR1 KGHSH and CDR2 LQKENI. The CDR3 length is 12 residues. CDR3 loop: CASSRPNYEQFF. The CDR3 bases are TGTGCCAGCTCACGCCCGAACTATGAGCAGTTCTTC.

There are a few counts of this clonotype. The V call is TRBV7-8, the J call TRBJ1-2; 7 nucleotides agree with TRBD1. Germline V gene sequence: CDR1 SGHVS, CDR2 FQNEAQ. With V trimmed by 5 bases and J by 8 bases, 8 bases remained unmatched. The CDR3 is 13 amino acids. CDR3 loop: CASSLGQREGYTF. For the CDR3, the DNA is TGTGCCAGCAGCCTGGGACAGCGGGAAGGCTACACCTTC.